This TCR beta chain appears in the sequencing data of a study of T cells in Graves' hyperthyroidism and ophthalmopathy. This clonotype was counted at least ten times. Using RNA transcripts as the source, TCR beta CDR3 regions were amplified. HTBI primers were employed in a first-round RT-PCR of the TCR CDR3. TCRdb re-called the multiplex PCR reads with MiXCR, one entry per CDR3 protein. The repertoire includes about 400,000 distinct CDR3 sequences, roughly 13% of them detected once, and over 25% sits in the top ten. The germline V gene encodes CDR1 DFQATT and CDR2 SNEGSKA (reference sequence). The CDR3 spans 14 residues. The V gene end was trimmed by 4 bases and the J gene end by 14 bases; junction bases not matched to a gene: 14.

The sample was blood. The source of this sequence is a man aged 50 to 60 with Graves' ophthalmopathy. The chain couples TRBV20-1 to TRBJ1-6; TRBD1 matches 7 bases. CDR3 DNA sequence: TGCAGTGCTAAAGGCCGGGACAGCTCTGCCGCCCTCCACTTT. Amino acids: CSAKGRDSSAALHF.